This T cell receptor beta chain appears in the sequencing data of a study of blood T cell repertoires in COVID-19. Study-wide background: Specimens from acute and convalescent COVID-19 originated in the United States, Italy and Spain. PBMCs, B-cell-depleted T cells, or T cells were the source of the cDNA or gDNA that made up the material.

Repertoires were generated with immunoSEQ multiplex PCR, while TCRdb's copy carries only in-frame clones and drops some. There are 330,000 or so clones in the sample; about 87% occur only once, and around 9.9% lies in the top ten. The germline gives CDR1 MGHRA, CDR2 YSYEKL. V trimming: 0 bases; J trimming: 5 bases; junction bases outside the gene matches: 9. The CDR3 spans 17 residues. One Seattle source followed patients from active infection through their disease course. The receptor's source is a man aged 30 to 39 with COVID-19, enrolled during active disease. The sample consisted of peripheral blood. The chain links TRBV4-1 to TRBJ1-5; 8 nucleotides line up with TRBD1. CDR3 loop: CASSQDGSGTGYQPQHF. The DNA of the CDR3 is TGCGCCAGCAGCCAAGATGGCTCCGGGACAGGTTATCAGCCCCAGCATTTT.